This TCR beta chain came from a study of blood T cell repertoires in COVID-19. The V gene lost 2 bases and the J gene lost 3 bases, with 17 bases spanning the gap. CDR3 length equals 16 residues. Germline CDR1 reads LGHDT; CDR2 reads YNNKEL (reference sequence). Original handling: Quantification of nucleated cells was approximated via reference gene primer amplification. Profiling relied on immunoSEQ multiplex PCR, and the TCRdb table lists in-frame clones only, not all of them. V, J and clone size were drawn from that table, and D and trimming were deduced from the DNA. The sample yields about 210,000 clones, about 87% seen once. This clone came up once.

The chain combines TRBV3-1 (or the pseudogene TRBV3-2) with TRBJ2-7; possibly TRBD2 for D (5 bases). The clonotype originates from a man between 65 and 80 years old with acute or convalescent COVID-19. Sequenced input: peripheral blood. In nucleotides, the CDR3 is TGTGCCAGCAGCCAATCCGACGGGGTTCGGGACTACGAGCAGTACTTC. This encodes CASSQSDGVRDYEQYF.